The text below deals with one T cell receptor (beta chain). Its specificity is not known. These data originate in a study of cytomegalovirus exposure and HLA in healthy donors. V lost 8 bases, J lost 4 bases, and 15 bases lay in between. CDR1 and CDR2 (germline): SNHLY, FYNNEI. The CDR3 has 15 amino acids. Findings and caveats of the study: Subsequent analysis of the approximately 130 validation repertoires found a tendency for first-cohort TCR clusters to co-occur.

The assay was immunoSEQ multiplex PCR, and TCRdb's table has in-frame clones only and misses some. Among 43,000 or so clones listed, more than 85% were seen once. The rearrangement uses TRBV2 and TRBJ2-6; no definite D call. The receptor's source is a man between 18 and 35 years old in good health and CMV-seronegative. The specimen was PBMCs. The CDR3 here is CASATRVTGANVLTF. The CDR3 coding sequence is TGTGCCAGCGCCACCCGGGTAACGGGGGCCAACGTCCTGACTTTC.